This passage covers 29 T cell receptor beta chains from one sample sequenced in a study of CD8+ T cells in alopecia areata. The sequencing template was cDNA reverse transcribed from extracted RNA. Clones were sequenced by immunoSEQ multiplex PCR, and TCRdb holds only the in-frame ones, with some missing. The repertoire holds 100,000 to 150,000 clones, with less than 75% as singletons. The treatment is: oral pan-JAK inhibitor, 5-10 mg twice daily. The source was CD8+ T cells sorted from blood, collected at week 4, from a patient treated with tofacitinib. These receptor sequences come from a human donor with alopecia areata.

The chain joins TRBV29-1 to TRBJ2-3; TRBD2 is a possible D gene (6 bases). Germline values: CDR1 SQVTM, CDR2 ANQGSEA. This CDR3 has 14 residues. V was clipped by 3 bases and J by 5 bases, with 15 bases between them. The CDR3 DNA reads TGCAGCGTTGAGGGTATCGGGGGTGGAGATACGCAGTATTTT. Translation: CSVEGIGGGDTQYF.

This rearrangement joins TRBV2 to TRBJ2-1; no clear D. Germline V gene lookup returns CDR1 SNHLY and CDR2 FYNNEI. The CDR3 has 12 residues. With 6 bases removed from V and 2 bases from J, the gap between germline ends came to 5 bases. The CDR3 sequence: CASSPTYNEQFF. DNA of the CDR3: TGTGCCAGCAGCCCCACCTACAATGAGCAGTTCTTC.

This clone was detected only a few times. The chain combines TRBV29-1 with TRBJ2-1; D is possibly TRBD1 (5 bases). Between the trimmed V and J ends, which lost 3 bases and 0 bases, there was a span of 12 bases. This CDR3 is 15 amino acids long. From germline, CDR1 is SQVTM and CDR2 ANQGSEA. Here the CDR3 reads CSVEPRASSYNEQFF. CDR3 DNA sequence: TGCAGCGTTGAGCCCAGGGCGAGCTCCTACAATGAGCAGTTCTTC.

The chain employs TRBV30 and TRBJ2-1; tentatively, D is TRBD1 (6 bases). This CDR3 is 14 amino acids long. The ends were cut back, 4 bases at V and 2 bases at J, with 12 bases in the middle. Germline V gene lookup returns CDR1 GTSNPN and CDR2 SVGIG (reference sequence). The CDR3: CAWTQGYAYNEQFF. Here the CDR3 DNA reads TGTGCCTGGACCCAGGGGTACGCCTACAATGAGCAGTTCTTC.

The rearrangement joins TRBV11-2 to TRBJ2-5; 8 nucleotides line up with TRBD2. Germline CDR1 reads SGHAT; CDR2 reads FQNNGV. The CDR3 covers 14 residues. Trimming removed 0 bases from V and 5 bases from J; junction bases left unmatched: 2. This chain's CDR3 is CASSLDSGAETQYF. The DNA of the CDR3 is TGTGCCAGCAGCTTAGATAGCGGGGCGGAGACCCAGTACTTC. Looking up the rest from reference TRBV11-2 and TRBJ2-5 gives the full variable domain: EAGVAQSPRYKIIEKRQSVAFWCNPISGHATLYWYQQILGQGPKLLIQFQNNGVVDDSQLPKDRFSAERLKGVDSTLKIQPAKLEDSAVYLCASSLDSGAETQYFGPGTRLLVL.

The chain uses TRBV28 and TRBJ1-1; no clear D gene. V gave up 3 bases and J gave up 0 bases, with 17 bases separating them. CDR3 size: 17 residues. CDR1 and CDR2 (germline): MDHEN, SYDVKM. CDR3 nucleotides: TGTGCCAGCAGTTTTGGTAGGCTAGGTTCTGTGAACACTGAAGCTTTCTTT. This gives the protein CASSFGRLGSVNTEAFF. Complete variable domain (other parts from reference TRBV28 and TRBJ1-1): DVKVTQSSRYLVKRTGEKVFLECVQDMDHENMFWYRQDPGLGLRLIYFSYDVKMKEKGDIPEGYSVSREKKERFSLILESASTNQTSMYLCASSFGRLGSVNTEAFFGQGTRLTVV.

This clone was picked up a small number of times. The J gene is TRBJ2-5, the V gene TRBV29-1; D may be TRBD1 or TRBD2 (5 bases each). The V gene's germline CDR1 is SQVTM and CDR2 ANQGSEA. The V end was cut by 3 bases, the J end by 5 bases, with 19 bases between. CDR3 size: 15 residues. The DNA of the CDR3 is TGCAGCGTTGAGGCTAGCCCGAGAAAGGGGGAGACCCAGTACTTC. Its translation is CSVEASPRKGETQYF.

The chain couples TRBV29-1 to TRBJ2-1; tentatively, D is TRBD1 (6 bases). V was trimmed by 6 bases and J by 5 bases, leaving 14 bases between them. The CDR3 contains 13 residues. Germline V gene sequence: CDR1 SQVTM, CDR2 ANQGSEA. CDR3 DNA sequence: TGCAGCGTGACGGGACATACCAACAATGAGCAGTTCTTC. Amino acids: CSVTGHTNNEQFF.

The chain recombines TRBV6-1 with TRBJ2-7; 12 bases match TRBD2. Germline CDR1 is MNHNS and CDR2 is SASEGT. The length of the CDR3 is 13 residues. J was trimmed by 4 bases and V by 8 bases; bases with no gene match: 3. CDR3 sequence: CASGGTSGYEQYF. In nucleotides, the CDR3 is TGTGCCAGCGGCGGGACTAGCGGGTACGAGCAGTACTTC.

This chain links TRBV30 with TRBJ1-1, with no clear D. There are 13 residues in the CDR3. Trimming removed 0 bases at V and 1 base at J, with 6 bases between. Germline V lookup: CDR1 GTSNPN, CDR2 SVGIG (reference sequence). CDR3 amino acids: CAWSVGANTEAFF. Written as DNA, the CDR3 is TGTGCCTGGAGTGTGGGAGCGAACACTGAAGCTTTCTTT.

The chain couples TRBV9 to TRBJ1-2, with D maybe TRBD1 (5 bases). There are 14 residues in the CDR3. CDR1 and CDR2 from the germline V gene are SGDLS and YYNGEE. With 4 bases removed from V and 3 bases from J, the gap between germline ends came to 13 bases. The CDR3 DNA follows: TGTGCCAGCAGCCCGAGGGGAGCCCACTATGGCTACACCTTC. This translates into CASSPRGAHYGYTF.

This chain joins TRBV2 and TRBJ2-7; D remains ambiguous. Germline CDR1 and CDR2: SNHLY and FYNNEI. The CDR3 sequence is 13 residues long. With 4 bases removed from V and 5 bases from J, the gap between germline ends came to 12 bases. CDR3 DNA: TGTGCCAGCAGTGTCGGACCTCGGGACGAGCAGTACTTC. Residues: CASSVGPRDEQYF.

In its sample, this clone was seen a few times. The CDR3 DNA reads as TGTGCCAGCAGCGGCCCAGGGGGTTACCAAGAGACCCAGTACTTC. This sequence encodes CASSGPGGYQETQYF. The chain is built from TRBV5-6 and TRBJ2-5; 7 nucleotides match TRBD1. CDR3 length: 15 residues. J gave up 0 bases and V 4 bases, and 6 bases lay outside the gene matches. Germline V gene data show CDR1 as SGHDT and CDR2 as YYEEEE.

This clone was observed a few times. The J gene is TRBJ2-3, the V gene TRBV30, with 10 bases that match TRBD2. In germline, CDR1 is GTSNPN, CDR2 SVGIG (reference sequence). V dropped 5 bases and J dropped 4; count of bases not matched to a gene: 3. The CDR3 extends over 13 amino acids. CDR3 coding DNA: TGTGCCTGGGGGACTAGCGCGGCAGATACGCAGTATTTT. This gives the protein CAWGTSAADTQYF.

This clone has just a few counts. The chain combines TRBV29-1 with TRBJ1-1, with D perhaps TRBD1 (5 bases). CDR3 length: 14 residues. With 0 bases removed from V and 4 bases from J, the gap between germline ends came to 12 bases. From germline, CDR1 is SQVTM and CDR2 ANQGSEA. The CDR3 region has the DNA TGCAGCGTTGAAGAGGGCTGGGGGGGCACTGAAGCTTTCTTT. It yields the protein CSVEEGWGGTEAFF.

This clone was observed a single time. This sequence joins TRBV9 and TRBJ1-2; 7 bases match TRBD1. With V trimmed by 5 bases and J by 2 bases, 9 bases remained unmatched. Germline V gene data show CDR1 as SGDLS and CDR2 as YYNGEE. This CDR3 comprises 15 residues. The CDR3 spells CASSDVRQGNYGYTF. CDR3 nucleotide sequence: TGTGCCAGCAGTGACGTCCGACAGGGAAACTATGGCTACACCTTC.

V usage is TRBV30 and J usage is TRBJ2-5; weak D call: TRBD2 (5 bases). Germline-derived CDR1 and CDR2 are GTSNPN and SVGIG (reference sequence). This CDR3 contains 15 residues. The V end was cut by 1 base, the J end by 3 bases, with 15 bases between. DNA for the CDR3: TGTGCCTGGAGTGCCAAACCAGCGGTGGAAGAGACCCAGTACTTC. Its translation: CAWSAKPAVEETQYF.

The V gene is TRBV29-1, the J gene TRBJ1-2; 8 nucleotides match TRBD1. In germline, CDR1 is SQVTM, CDR2 ANQGSEA. The V and J ends lost 6 bases and 6 bases, in that order; junction bases with no gene match: 9. The CDR3 runs to 13 residues. CDR3: CSVAGGSRDGYTF. As DNA, the CDR3 is TGCAGCGTCGCAGGGGGCTCCAGGGATGGCTACACCTTC.

On this clone: The same CDR3 can be traced to other DNA sequences in this sample. V and J are TRBV29-1 and TRBJ2-7; maybe TRBD1 (6 bases). The V gene lost 1 base and the J gene lost 2 bases, with 6 bases spanning the gap. The CDR3 runs 12 residues. Germline-derived CDR1 and CDR2 are SQVTM and ANQGSEA. CDR3 nucleotides: TGCAGCGTTGAAGCAGGGGCCTACGAGCAGTACTTC. Amino acid sequence: CSVEAGAYEQYF.

V and J are TRBV29-1 and TRBJ2-1; 8 positions match TRBD1. Per germline, CDR1 SQVTM and CDR2 ANQGSEA. This CDR3 is 13 amino acids long. After removal of 6 bases from V and 4 bases from J, the junction contained 5 bases not matched to a gene. CDR3 DNA: TGCAGCGTGGACAGGGTAATATACAATGAGCAGTTCTTC. Protein sequence: CSVDRVIYNEQFF.

The sample holds a few counts of this clone. The gene calls are TRBV29-1 and TRBJ2-7, with D tentatively TRBD1 or TRBD2 (5 bases each). The CDR3 consists of 14 residues. From germline, CDR1 is SQVTM and CDR2 ANQGSEA. The ends were cut back, 5 bases at V and 3 bases at J, with 17 bases in the middle. The CDR3 is CSVRDGAGSYEQYF. In DNA form, the CDR3 reads TGCAGCGTTCGGGACGGCGCAGGGAGCTACGAGCAGTACTTC.

V is TRBV29-1 and J is TRBJ2-1; perhaps TRBD1 as D (5 bases). This CDR3 has 13 residues. V was trimmed by 1 base and J by 8 bases, leaving 12 bases between them. Germline-derived CDR1 and CDR2 are SQVTM and ANQGSEA. The CDR3 DNA reads TGCAGCGTTGAAGTTGGGGCGAGGTATGAGCAGTTCTTC. Translated, it gives CSVEVGARYEQFF.

This clone was counted a few times. This sequence joins TRBV29-1 and TRBJ2-2, with unresolved D. This CDR3 comprises 14 residues. From germline, CDR1 is SQVTM and CDR2 ANQGSEA. Trimming removed 0 bases at V and 1 base at J, with 6 bases between. The CDR3 loop reads CSVEETQNTGELFF. The CDR3 DNA reads TGCAGCGTTGAAGAGACACAGAACACCGGGGAGCTGTTTTTT.

This clone has only a few counts. The chain is built from TRBV28 and TRBJ2-5, with D possibly TRBD2 on 6 matching bases. CDR3 length equals 13 residues. Germline loops: CDR1 MDHEN, CDR2 SYDVKM. The ends were cut back, 6 bases at V and 4 bases at J, with 12 bases in the middle. CDR3 in amino acids: CASRPRGGETQYF. The DNA of the CDR3 is TGTGCCAGCAGACCTAGGGGAGGAGAGACCCAGTACTTC.

The gene calls are TRBV29-1 and TRBJ2-3, with D unclear. CDR3 length: 10 amino acids. Between the trimmed V and J ends, which lost 2 bases and 9 bases, there was a span of 6 bases. Germline V gene data show CDR1 as SQVTM and CDR2 as ANQGSEA. The CDR3 sequence is CSVELTTQYF. The CDR3 DNA is TGCAGCGTTGAACTCACCACGCAGTATTTT.

This clone was recorded only once. This chain connects TRBV9 to TRBJ1-1; 7 bases fit TRBD1. CDR1 is SGDLS, CDR2 YYNGEE, per germline. The junction had 18 bases not matched to a gene; V was cut back by 4 bases and J by 6 bases. This CDR3 region has 17 residues. The CDR3 is CASSPILGTFGQAEAFF. The CDR3 region has the DNA TGTGCCAGCAGCCCCATCCTGGGTACCTTTGGACAGGCTGAAGCTTTCTTT.

V gene TRBV5-1 combines with J gene TRBJ2-5; D is uncertain. Germline V gene sequence: CDR1 SGHRS, CDR2 YFSETQ. Trimming removed 5 bases from V and 4 bases from J, with 9 bases in between. This CDR3 comprises 12 residues. CDR3 sequence (DNA): TGCGCCAGCAGGGCGAGGTTAGAGACCCAGTACTTC. It is translated as CASRARLETQYF. The whole variable domain, remainder taken from reference TRBV5-1 and TRBJ2-5, is KAGVTQTPRYLIKTRGQQVTLSCSPISGHRSVSWYQQTPGQGLQFLFEYFSETQRNKGNFPGRFSGRQFSNSRSEMNVSTLELGDSALYLCASRARLETQYFGPGTRLLVL.

This clone came up once. The rearrangement uses TRBV5-1 and TRBJ2-7; no firm D call. With 0 bases removed from V and 2 bases from J, the gap between germline ends came to 12 bases. In germline, CDR1 is SGHRS, CDR2 YFSETQ. The CDR3 has 15 residues. CDR3 sequence (DNA): TGCGCCAGCAGCTTGGACAGCTACGACACCTACGAGCAGTACTTC. Translation: CASSLDSYDTYEQYF.

This chain links TRBV28 with TRBJ2-7; possible D gene TRBD1, 6 bases. This CDR3 contains 14 residues. V was trimmed by 3 bases and J by 2 bases, leaving 11 bases between them. Germline CDR1 and CDR2: MDHEN and SYDVKM. CDR3 residues: CASSLRDNTYEQYF. In nucleotides, the CDR3 is TGTGCCAGCAGTTTGAGGGACAATACCTACGAGCAGTACTTC.